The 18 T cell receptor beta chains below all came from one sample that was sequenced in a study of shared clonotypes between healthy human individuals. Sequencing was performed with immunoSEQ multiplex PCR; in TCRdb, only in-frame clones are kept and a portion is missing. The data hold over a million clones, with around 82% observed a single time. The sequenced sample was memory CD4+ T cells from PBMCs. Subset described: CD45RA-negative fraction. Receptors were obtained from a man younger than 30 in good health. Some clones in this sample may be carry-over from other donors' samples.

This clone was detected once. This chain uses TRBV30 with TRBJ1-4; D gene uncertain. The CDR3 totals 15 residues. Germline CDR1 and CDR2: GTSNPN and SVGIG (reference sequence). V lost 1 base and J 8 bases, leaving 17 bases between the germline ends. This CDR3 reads CAWSGPRPGREKLFF. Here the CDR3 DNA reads TGTGCCTGGAGTGGCCCCCGGCCAGGCCGAGAAAAACTGTTTTTT.

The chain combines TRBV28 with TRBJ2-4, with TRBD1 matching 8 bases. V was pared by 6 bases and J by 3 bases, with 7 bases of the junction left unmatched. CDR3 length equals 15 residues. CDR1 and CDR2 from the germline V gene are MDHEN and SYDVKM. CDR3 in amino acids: CASSLRGLGKNIQYF. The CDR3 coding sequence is TGTGCCAGCAGCCTCAGGGGGCTAGGCAAAAACATTCAGTACTTC.

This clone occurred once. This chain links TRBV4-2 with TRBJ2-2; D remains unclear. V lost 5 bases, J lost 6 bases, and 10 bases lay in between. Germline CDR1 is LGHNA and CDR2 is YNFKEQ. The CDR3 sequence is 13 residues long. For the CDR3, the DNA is TGTGCCAGCAGCGCGGAGACGGCCGGGGAGCTGTTTTTT. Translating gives CASSAETAGELFF.

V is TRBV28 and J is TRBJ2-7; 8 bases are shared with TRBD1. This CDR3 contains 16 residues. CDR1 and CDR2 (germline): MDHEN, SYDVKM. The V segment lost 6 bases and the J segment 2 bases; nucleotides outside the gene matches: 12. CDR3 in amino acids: CASSLPTDRVTYEQYF. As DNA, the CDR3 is TGTGCCAGCAGCCTCCCCACGGACAGGGTGACCTACGAGCAGTACTTC. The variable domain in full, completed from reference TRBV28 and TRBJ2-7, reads DVKVTQSSRYLVKRTGEKVFLECVQDMDHENMFWYRQDPGLGLRLIYFSYDVKMKEKGDIPEGYSVSREKKERFSLILESASTNQTSMYLCASSLPTDRVTYEQYFGPGTRLTVT.

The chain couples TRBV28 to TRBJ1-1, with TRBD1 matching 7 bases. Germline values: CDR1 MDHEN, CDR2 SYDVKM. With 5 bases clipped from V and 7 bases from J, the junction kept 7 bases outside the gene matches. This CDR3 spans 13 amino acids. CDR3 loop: CASSEDRRIEAFF. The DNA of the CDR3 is TGTGCCAGCAGTGAGGACAGGAGAATTGAAGCTTTCTTT.

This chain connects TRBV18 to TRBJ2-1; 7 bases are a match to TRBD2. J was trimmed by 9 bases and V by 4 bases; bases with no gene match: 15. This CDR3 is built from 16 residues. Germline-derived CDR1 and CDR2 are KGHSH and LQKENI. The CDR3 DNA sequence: TGTGCCAGCTCACTAATGACTAGCTCCGGGGCTGGTGAGCAGTTCTTC. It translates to CASSLMTSSGAGEQFF.

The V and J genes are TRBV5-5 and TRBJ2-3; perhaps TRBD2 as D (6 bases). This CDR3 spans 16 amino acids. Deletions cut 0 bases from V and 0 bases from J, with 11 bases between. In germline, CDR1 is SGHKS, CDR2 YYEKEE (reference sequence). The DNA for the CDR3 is TGTGCCAGCAGCTTGGCGGCGGGACCTAGCACAGATACGCAGTATTTT. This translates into CASSLAAGPSTDTQYF.

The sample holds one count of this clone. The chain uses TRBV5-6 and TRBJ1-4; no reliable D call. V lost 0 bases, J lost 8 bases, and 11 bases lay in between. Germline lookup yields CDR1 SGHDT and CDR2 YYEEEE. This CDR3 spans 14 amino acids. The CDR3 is CASSLVHNLEKLFF. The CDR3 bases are TGTGCCAGCAGCTTGGTCCACAACCTAGAAAAACTGTTTTTT.

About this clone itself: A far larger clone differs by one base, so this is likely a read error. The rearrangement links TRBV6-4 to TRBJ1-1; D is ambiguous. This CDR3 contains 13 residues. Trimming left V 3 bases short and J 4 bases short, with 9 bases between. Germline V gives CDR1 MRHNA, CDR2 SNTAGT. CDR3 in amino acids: CASSEGVGTEAFF. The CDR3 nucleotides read TGTGCCAGCAGTGAGGGAGTGGGCACTGAAGCTTTCTTT.

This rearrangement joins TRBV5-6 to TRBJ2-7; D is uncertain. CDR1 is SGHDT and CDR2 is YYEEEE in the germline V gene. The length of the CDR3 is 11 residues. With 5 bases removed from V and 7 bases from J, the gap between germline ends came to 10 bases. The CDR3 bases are TGTGCCAGCAGGGCGAGTGGGGAGCAGTACTTC. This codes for CASRASGEQYF.

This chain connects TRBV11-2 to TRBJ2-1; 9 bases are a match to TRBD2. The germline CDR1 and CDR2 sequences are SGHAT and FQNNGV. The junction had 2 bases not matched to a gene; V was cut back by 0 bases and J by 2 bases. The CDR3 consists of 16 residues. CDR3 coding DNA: TGTGCCAGCAGCTTAGACGCGGGAGGGGCCTACAATGAGCAGTTCTTC. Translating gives CASSLDAGGAYNEQFF.

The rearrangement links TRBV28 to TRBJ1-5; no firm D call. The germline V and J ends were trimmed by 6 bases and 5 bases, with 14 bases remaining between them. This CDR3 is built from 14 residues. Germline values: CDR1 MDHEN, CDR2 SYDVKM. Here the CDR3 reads CASSKELGDQPQHF. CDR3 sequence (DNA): TGTGCCAGCAGCAAGGAACTCGGGGATCAGCCCCAGCATTTT.

The chain's CDR3 is CASGRGAYNEQFF. The CDR3, as DNA: TGTGCCAGCGGCAGGGGTGCCTACAATGAGCAGTTCTTC. The V call is TRBV6-4, the J call TRBJ2-1, with D perhaps matching TRBD1 (6 bases). Looked up from germline, CDR1 is MRHNA and CDR2 is SNTAGT. This CDR3 has 13 amino acids. Trimming took off 8 bases at V and 2 bases at J, with 10 bases between the two ends.

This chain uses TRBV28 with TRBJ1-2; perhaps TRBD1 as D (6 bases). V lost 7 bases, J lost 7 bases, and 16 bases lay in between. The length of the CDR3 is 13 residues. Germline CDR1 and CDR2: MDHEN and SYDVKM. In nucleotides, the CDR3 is TGTGCCAGCAAGGTACCAGGGGTAGGTGGCTACACCTTC. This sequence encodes CASKVPGVGGYTF.

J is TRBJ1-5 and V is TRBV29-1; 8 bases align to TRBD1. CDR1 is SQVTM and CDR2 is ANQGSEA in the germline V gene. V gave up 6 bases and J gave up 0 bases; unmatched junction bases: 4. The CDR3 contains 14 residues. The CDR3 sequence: CSVGGTGSNQPQHF. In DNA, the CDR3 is TGCAGCGTCGGTGGGACAGGTAGCAATCAGCCCCAGCATTTT.

The CDR3 region has the DNA TGCGCCAGCAGCTTTTGGGAAGGGTCTGAAGCTTTCTTT. Translation: CASSFWEGSEAFF. V gene TRBV5-1 combines with J gene TRBJ1-1; the D is unclear. Trimming stripped 2 bases from V and 6 bases from J, with 11 bases between. In germline, CDR1 is SGHRS, CDR2 YFSETQ. The CDR3 contains 13 residues.

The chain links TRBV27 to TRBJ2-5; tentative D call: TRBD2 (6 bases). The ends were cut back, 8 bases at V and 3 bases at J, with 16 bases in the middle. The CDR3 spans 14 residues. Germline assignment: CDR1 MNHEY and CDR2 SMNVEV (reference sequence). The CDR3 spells CASSWTTQKETQYF. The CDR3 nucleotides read TGTGCCAGCTCCTGGACTACTCAGAAAGAGACCCAGTACTTC.

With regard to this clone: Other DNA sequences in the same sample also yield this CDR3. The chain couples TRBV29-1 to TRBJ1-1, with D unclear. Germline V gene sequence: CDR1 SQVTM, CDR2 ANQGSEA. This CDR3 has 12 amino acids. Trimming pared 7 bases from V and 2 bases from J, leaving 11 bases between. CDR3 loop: CSARQGNTEAFF. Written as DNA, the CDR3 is TGCAGCGCCCGACAAGGTAACACTGAAGCTTTCTTT.